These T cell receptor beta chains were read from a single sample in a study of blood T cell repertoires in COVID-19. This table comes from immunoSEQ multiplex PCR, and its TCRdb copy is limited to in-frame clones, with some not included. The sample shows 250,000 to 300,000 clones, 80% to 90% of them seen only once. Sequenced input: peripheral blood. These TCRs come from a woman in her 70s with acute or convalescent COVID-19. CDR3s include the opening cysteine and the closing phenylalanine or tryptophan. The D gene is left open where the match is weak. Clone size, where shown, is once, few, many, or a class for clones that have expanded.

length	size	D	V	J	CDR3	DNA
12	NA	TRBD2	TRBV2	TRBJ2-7	CASGGGTYEQYF	TGTGCCAGCGGGGGGGGAACCTACGAGCAGTACTTC
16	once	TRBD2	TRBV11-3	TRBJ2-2	CASSRYSGGFTGELFF	TGTGCCAGCAGCCGGTATAGCGGGGGGTTCACCGGGGAGCTGTTTTTT
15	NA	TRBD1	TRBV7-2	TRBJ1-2	CASSSRSQGADGYTF	TGTGCCAGCAGCTCTAGATCGCAGGGGGCTGACGGCTACACCTTC
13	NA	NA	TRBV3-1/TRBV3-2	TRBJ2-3	CASSQDPTGTQYF	TGTGCCAGCAGCCAAGATCCCACGGGAACGCAGTATTTT
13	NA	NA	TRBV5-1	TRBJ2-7	CASSLSGRSEQYF	TGCGCCAGCAGCTTAAGCGGGCGGTCCGAGCAGTACTTC
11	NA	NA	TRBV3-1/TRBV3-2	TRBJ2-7	CASSRGYEQYF	TGTGCCAGCAGTCGGGGCTACGAGCAGTACTTC
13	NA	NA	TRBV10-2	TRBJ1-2	CASSESGGYGYTF	TGCGCCAGCAGTGAGTCAGGAGGCTATGGCTACACCTTC
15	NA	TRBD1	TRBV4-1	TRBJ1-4	CASSFEGAANEKLFF	TGCGCCAGCAGCTTCGAGGGGGCGGCTAATGAAAAACTGTTTTTT
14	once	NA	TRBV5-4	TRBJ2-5	CASSFGQRQETQYF	TGTGCCAGCAGCTTCGGACAGCGCCAAGAGACCCAGTACTTC
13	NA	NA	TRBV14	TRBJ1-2	CASSHQRSRGYTF	TGTGCCAGCAGCCATCAAAGGTCGAGGGGCTACACCTTC
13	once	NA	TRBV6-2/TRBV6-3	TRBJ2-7	CASSAGQTYEQYF	TGTGCCAGCAGTGCGGGACAGACCTACGAGCAGTACTTC
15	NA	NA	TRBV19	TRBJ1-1	CASSIDTGQNTEAFF	TGTGCCAGTAGTATCGATACAGGGCAGAACACTGAAGCTTTCTTT
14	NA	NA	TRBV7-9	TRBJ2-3	CASSFLGVTDTQYF	TGTGCCAGCAGCTTTCTCGGGGTCACAGATACGCAGTATTTT
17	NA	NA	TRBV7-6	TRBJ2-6	CASSPPYGLSGANVLTF	TGTGCCAGCAGCCCCCCTTATGGGCTCTCTGGGGCCAACGTCCTGACTTTC
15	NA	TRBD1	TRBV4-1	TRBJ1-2	CASSQATGQIYGYTF	TGCGCCAGCAGCCAAGCGACGGGACAGATCTATGGCTACACCTTC
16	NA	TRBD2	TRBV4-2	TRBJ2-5	CASSQGLAGSQETQYF	TGTGCCAGCAGCCAGGGACTAGCGGGGTCGCAAGAGACCCAGTACTTC
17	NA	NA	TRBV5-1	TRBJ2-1	CASSPPVSGDPYNEQFF	TGCGCCAGCAGCCCGCCGGTATCGGGGGACCCCTACAATGAGCAGTTCTTC
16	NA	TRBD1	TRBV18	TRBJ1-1	CASSRQGTDSNTEAFF	TGTGCCAGCTCACGACAAGGGACAGACTCGAACACTGAAGCTTTCTTT
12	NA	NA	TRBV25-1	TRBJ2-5	CASSDRTETQYF	TGTGCCAGCAGTGACAGAACAGAGACCCAGTACTTC
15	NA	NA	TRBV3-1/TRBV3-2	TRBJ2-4	CASSPEEGGRNIQYF	TGTGCCAGCAGCCCTGAGGAGGGGGGGCGGAACATTCAGTACTTC